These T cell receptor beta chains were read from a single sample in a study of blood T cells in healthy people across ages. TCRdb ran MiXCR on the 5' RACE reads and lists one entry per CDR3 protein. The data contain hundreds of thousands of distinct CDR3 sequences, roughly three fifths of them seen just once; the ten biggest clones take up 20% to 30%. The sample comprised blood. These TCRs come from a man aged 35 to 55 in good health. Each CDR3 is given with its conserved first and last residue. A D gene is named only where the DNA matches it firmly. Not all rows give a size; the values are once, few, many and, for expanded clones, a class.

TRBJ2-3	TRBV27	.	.	CASKEVASSADTQYF	TGTGCCAGCAAGGAAGTAGCTAGTTCCGCAGATACGCAGTATTTT
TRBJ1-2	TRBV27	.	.	CASAGLQGRVYGYTF	TGTGCCAGCGCGGGACTACAGGGTCGGGTCTATGGCTACACCTTC
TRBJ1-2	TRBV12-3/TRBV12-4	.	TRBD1	CASSGTAGYPYGYTF	TGTGCCAGCAGTGGGACAGCCGGGTATCCCTATGGCTACACCTTC
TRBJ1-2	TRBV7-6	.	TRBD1	CASSPYRDRGYGYTF	TGTGCCAGCAGCCCATACCGGGACAGGGGGTATGGCTACACCTTC
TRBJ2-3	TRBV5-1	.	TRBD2	CASSFAGGPSSDTQYF	TGCGCCAGCAGCTTTGCGGGAGGGCCCTCTTCAGATACGCAGTATTTT
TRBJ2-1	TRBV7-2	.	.	CASSSDSRFSNEQFF	TGTGCCAGCAGTTCTGACAGTAGATTTTCCAATGAGCAGTTCTTC
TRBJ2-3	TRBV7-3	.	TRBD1	CASSSTGAATDTQYF	TGTGCCAGCAGCTCGACAGGGGCCGCCACAGATACGCAGTATTTT
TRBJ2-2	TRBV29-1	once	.	CSGGAAGELFF	TGCAGCGGGGGGGCGGCCGGGGAGCTGTTTTTT
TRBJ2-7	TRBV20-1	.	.	CSARDEGRHYEQYF	TGCAGTGCCCGAGATGAGGGGAGGCACTACGAGCAGTACTTC
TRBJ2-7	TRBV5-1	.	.	CASSLRAVVYEQYF	TGCGCCAGCAGCTTGCGGGCAGTAGTCTACGAGCAGTACTTC
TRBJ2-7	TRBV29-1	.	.	CSVVTVSSYEQYF	TGCAGCGTTGTTACGGTTAGCTCCTACGAGCAGTACTTC
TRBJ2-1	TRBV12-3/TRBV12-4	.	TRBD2	CASSLVLAGGGNEQFF	TGTGCCAGCAGTTTAGTGCTAGCGGGGGGAGGAAATGAGCAGTTCTTC
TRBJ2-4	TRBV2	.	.	CASSERSPQYF	TGTGCCAGCAGTGAACGCTCACCTCAGTACTTC
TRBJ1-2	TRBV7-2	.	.	CASAIGDRNYGYTF	TGTGCCAGCGCAATTGGGGACCGTAACTATGGCTACACCTTC
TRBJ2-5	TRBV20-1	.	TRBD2	CSARDFGGEETQYF	TGCAGTGCTAGAGATTTCGGGGGGGAAGAGACCCAGTACTTC
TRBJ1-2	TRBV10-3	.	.	CAIRDPGGGYGYTF	TGTGCCATCAGGGACCCCGGGGGCGGCTATGGCTACACCTTC
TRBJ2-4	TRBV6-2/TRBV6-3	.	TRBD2	CASSPGTSGRAGAKNIQYF	TGTGCCAGCAGTCCCGGGACTAGCGGGAGGGCCGGGGCCAAAAACATTCAGTACTTC
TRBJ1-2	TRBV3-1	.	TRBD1	CASSPGTVAGYTF	TGTGCCAGCAGTCCCGGGACAGTCGCTGGCTACACCTTC
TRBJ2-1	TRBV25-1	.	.	CASSDYPENNEQFF	TGTGCCAGCAGTGACTACCCTGAAAACAATGAGCAGTTCTTC
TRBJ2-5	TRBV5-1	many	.	CASSLDPGTGETQYF	TGCGCCAGCAGCTTGGATCCAGGGACGGGGGAGACCCAGTACTTC
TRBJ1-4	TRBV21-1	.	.	CASSKQGTGEINEKLFF	TGTGCCAGCAGCAAACAGGGCACAGGGGAGATTAATGAAAAACTGTTTTTT
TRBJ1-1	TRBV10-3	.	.	CAISERALTAMNTEAFF	TGTGCCATCAGTGAGAGGGCACTGACCGCTATGAACACTGAAGCTTTCTTT
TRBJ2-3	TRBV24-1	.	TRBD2	CATSDYETSGMLTDTQYF	TGTGCCACCAGTGATTATGAGACTAGCGGGATGCTCACAGATACGCAGTATTTT
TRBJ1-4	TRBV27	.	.	CASRNRVIEKLFF	TGTGCCAGCAGGAACAGGGTTATTGAAAAACTGTTTTTT
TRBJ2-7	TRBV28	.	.	CASTNDQSSYEQYF	TGTGCCAGCACCAATGACCAAAGCTCCTACGAGCAGTACTTC
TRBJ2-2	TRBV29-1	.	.	CSVVMGTGELFF	TGCAGCGTTGTGATGGGGACCGGGGAGCTGTTTTTT
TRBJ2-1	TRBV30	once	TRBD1	CARRDRGQYPQFF	TGTGCCCGTCGGGACAGGGGGCAGTATCCCCAGTTCTTC
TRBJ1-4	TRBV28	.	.	CASSLSVNEKLFF	TGTGCCAGCAGTTTATCGGTTAATGAAAAACTGTTTTTT
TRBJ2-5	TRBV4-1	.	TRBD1	CASSQEDRSTQYF	TGCGCCAGCAGCCAAGAGGACAGGAGCACCCAGTACTTC
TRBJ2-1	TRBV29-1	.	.	CSVEGSAGLKIYNEQFF	TGCAGCGTTGAAGGGAGCGCGGGTCTAAAGATCTACAATGAGCAGTTCTTC
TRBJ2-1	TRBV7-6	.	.	CASSRRRVNEQFF	TGTGCCAGCAGCAGAAGGAGGGTTAATGAGCAGTTCTTC
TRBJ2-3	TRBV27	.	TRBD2	CAIRLYSGGSDTQYF	TGTGCCATTCGGTTGTACTCGGGGGGGTCAGATACGCAGTATTTT
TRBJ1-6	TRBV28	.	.	CASSALLDNSPLHF	TGTGCCAGCAGCGCGTTACTAGATAATTCACCCCTCCACTTT
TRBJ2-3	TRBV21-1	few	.	CASTAWLSGSPSTDTQYF	TGTGCCAGCACTGCCTGGCTCAGCGGGTCACCTAGCACAGATACGCAGTATTTT
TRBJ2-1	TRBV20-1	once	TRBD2	CSARLPAGDYNEQFF	TGCAGTGCTAGACTACCAGCGGGAGACTACAATGAGCAGTTCTTC
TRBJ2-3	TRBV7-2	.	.	CASSFGRITDTQSF	TGTGCCAGCAGCTTTGGTAGGATCACAGATACGCAGTCTTTT
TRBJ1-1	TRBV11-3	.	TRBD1	CASSGQGRTEAFF	TGTGCCAGCAGTGGACAGGGTCGCACTGAAGCTTTCTTT
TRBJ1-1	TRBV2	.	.	CASREPDRTEAFF	TGTGCCAGCAGGGAACCCGACAGGACCGAAGCTTTCTTT
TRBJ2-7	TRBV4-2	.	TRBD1	CASSSRDRGSEQYF	TGTGCCAGCAGCTCCCGGGACAGGGGGTCCGAGCAGTACTTC
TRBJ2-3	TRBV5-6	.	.	CASSLLPRIATDTQYF	TGTGCCAGCAGCTTGTTGCCACGGATTGCTACAGATACGCAGTATTTT
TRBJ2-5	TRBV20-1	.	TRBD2	CSARNGRAPQQYF	TGCAGTGCTAGAAACGGGAGGGCCCCCCAGCAGTACTTC
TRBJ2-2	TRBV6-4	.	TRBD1	CASSETGDTGELFF	TGTGCCAGCAGTGAAACAGGGGACACCGGGGAGCTGTTTTTT
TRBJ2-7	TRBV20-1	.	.	CSARGPVANSYEQYF	TGCAGTGCTAGAGGGCCGGTAGCGAACTCCTACGAGCAGTACTTC
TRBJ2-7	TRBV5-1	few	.	CASSLFYEQYF	TGCGCCAGCAGCTTATTCTACGAGCAGTACTTC
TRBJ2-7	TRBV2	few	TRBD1	CASSQADRLYEQYF	TGTGCCAGCAGTCAAGCGGACAGGCTCTACGAGCAGTACTTC
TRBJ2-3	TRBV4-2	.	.	CASSQDTGMGTDTQYF	TGTGCCAGCAGCCAAGACACAGGGATGGGCACAGATACGCAGTATTTT
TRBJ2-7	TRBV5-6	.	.	CASSTLTGWRAEQGDFYVYEQYF	TGTGCCAGCAGCACCCTTACCGGTTGGCGGGCAGAACAGGGTGATTTTTACGTGTACGAGCAGTACTTC
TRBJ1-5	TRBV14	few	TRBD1	CASSRRTGGPLSSNQPQHF	TGTGCCAGCAGCAGACGGACAGGGGGCCCCTTATCTAGCAATCAGCCCCAGCATTTT
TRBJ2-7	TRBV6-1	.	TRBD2	CASYRGSATDYEQYF	TGTGCCAGCTACCGCGGGAGCGCAACGGACTACGAGCAGTACTTC
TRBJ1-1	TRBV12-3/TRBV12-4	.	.	CASRLPGAYSEAFF	TGTGCCAGCAGACTCCCAGGGGCATACTCTGAAGCTTTCTTT
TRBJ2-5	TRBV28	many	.	CASSWGYRTIQETQYF	TGTGCCAGCAGTTGGGGATATCGAACTATACAAGAGACCCAGTACTTC
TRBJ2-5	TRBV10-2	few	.	CASSGGVRWETQYF	TGCGCCAGCAGTGGCGGGGTGAGATGGGAGACCCAGTACTTC
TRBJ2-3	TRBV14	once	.	CASSQVQGHRFTDTQYF	TGTGCCAGCAGCCAAGTCCAGGGCCATCGATTCACAGATACGCAGTATTTT
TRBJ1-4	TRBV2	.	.	CASRLQALNEKPFF	TGTGCCAGCAGACTACAGGCCCTTAATGAAAAACCGTTTTTT